This T cell receptor (beta chain) was sequenced in a study of shared clonotypes between healthy human individuals. Looking at the study overall: CD4 naive and memory got three plates each, CD8 naive two, CD8 memory one.

Germline V lookup: CDR1 SGDLS, CDR2 YYNGEE. The CDR3 totals 15 residues. Trimming took off 0 bases at V and 1 base at J, with 8 bases between the two ends. Study-wide results and limits: Incompleteness in sorted-subset sequencing, despite large depth, was shown by rarefaction. Naive CD4 clonotypes overlapped across a few donors at roughly 5.1%.

Repertoires were generated with immunoSEQ multiplex PCR, while TCRdb's copy carries only in-frame clones and drops some. The sample includes approximately 2.3 million clones, 85% to 95% seen only once; the top ten take approximately 0.4%. Concerning this clone: The target antigen is unknown.

The chain is built from TRBV9 and TRBJ1-5; D is ambiguous. The source is a man aged 18 to 29 in good health. Some clones in this sample may be carry-over from other donors' samples. The sample taken for sequencing was naive CD4+ T cells from PBMCs. Subset defined: CD45RA+ positively selected. The CDR3 reads CASSVGAESNQPQHF. CDR3 DNA: TGTGCCAGCAGCGTAGGCGCGGAAAGCAATCAGCCCCAGCATTTT.